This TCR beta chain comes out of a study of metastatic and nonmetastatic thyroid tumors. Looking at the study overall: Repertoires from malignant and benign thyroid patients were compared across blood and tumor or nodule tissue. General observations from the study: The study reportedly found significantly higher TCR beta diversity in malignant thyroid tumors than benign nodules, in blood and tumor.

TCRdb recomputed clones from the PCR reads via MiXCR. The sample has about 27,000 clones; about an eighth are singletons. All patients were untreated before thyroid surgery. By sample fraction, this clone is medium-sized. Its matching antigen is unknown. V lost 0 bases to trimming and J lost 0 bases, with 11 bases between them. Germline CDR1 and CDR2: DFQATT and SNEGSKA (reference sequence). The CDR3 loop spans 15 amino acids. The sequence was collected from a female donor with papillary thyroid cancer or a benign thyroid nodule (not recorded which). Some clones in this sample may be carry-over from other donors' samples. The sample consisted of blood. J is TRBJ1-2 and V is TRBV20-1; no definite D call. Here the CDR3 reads CSARDWQISNYGYTF. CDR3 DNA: TGCAGTGCTAGAGATTGGCAGATCTCTAACTATGGCTACACCTTC.